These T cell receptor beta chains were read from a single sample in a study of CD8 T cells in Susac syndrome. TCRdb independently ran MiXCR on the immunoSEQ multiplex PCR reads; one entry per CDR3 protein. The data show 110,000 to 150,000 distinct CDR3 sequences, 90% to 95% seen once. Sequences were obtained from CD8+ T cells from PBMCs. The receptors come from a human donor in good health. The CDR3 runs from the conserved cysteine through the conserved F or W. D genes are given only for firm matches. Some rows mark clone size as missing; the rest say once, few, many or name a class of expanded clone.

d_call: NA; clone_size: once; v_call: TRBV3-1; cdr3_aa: CASSQGIGYEQYF
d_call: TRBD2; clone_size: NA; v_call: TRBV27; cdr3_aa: CASSLAGGGTYEQYF
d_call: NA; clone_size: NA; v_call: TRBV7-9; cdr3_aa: CASSFPGLPGYGYTF
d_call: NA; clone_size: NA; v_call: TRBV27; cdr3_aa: CASRISWRSYEQYF
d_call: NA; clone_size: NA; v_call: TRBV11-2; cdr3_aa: CASSGDRLLTGELFF
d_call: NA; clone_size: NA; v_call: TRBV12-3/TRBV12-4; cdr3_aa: CASSGTVGGYEQYF
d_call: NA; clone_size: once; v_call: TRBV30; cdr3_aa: CAWDIDGPEAFF
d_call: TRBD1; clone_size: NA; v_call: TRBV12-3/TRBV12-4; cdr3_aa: CASRLDRELFF
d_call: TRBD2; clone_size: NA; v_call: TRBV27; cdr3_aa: CASSSGLAGRETQYF
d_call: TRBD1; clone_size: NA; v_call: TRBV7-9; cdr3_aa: CASSLDREETQYF
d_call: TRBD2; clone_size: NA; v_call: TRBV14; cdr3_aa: CASSQAVSGRGEPFF
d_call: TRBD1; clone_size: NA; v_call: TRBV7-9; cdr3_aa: CASSTTGVVNEQFF
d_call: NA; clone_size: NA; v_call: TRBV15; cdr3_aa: CATRTGVEQFF
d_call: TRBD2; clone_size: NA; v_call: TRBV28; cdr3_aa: CASSLQLSGLAGASSYNEQFF
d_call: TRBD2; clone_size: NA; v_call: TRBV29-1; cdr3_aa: CSVDGLAGGFGELFF
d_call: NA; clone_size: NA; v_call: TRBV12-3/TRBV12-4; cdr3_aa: CASSLGSFDGYTF
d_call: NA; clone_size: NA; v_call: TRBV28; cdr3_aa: CASSNDGITDTQYF
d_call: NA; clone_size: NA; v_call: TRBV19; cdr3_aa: CASSLTVSGANVLTF
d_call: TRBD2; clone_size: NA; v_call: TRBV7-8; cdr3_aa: CASSLGAGGIQETQYF
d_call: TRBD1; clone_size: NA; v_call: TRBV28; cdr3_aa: CASTTAGGSEQYF
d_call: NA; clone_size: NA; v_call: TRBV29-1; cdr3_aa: CSVRGQGGGNEQFF
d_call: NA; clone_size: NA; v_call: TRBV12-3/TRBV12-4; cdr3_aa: CASSMNSGPYNEQFF
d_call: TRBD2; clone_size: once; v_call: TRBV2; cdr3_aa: CASPGLAVDTQYF
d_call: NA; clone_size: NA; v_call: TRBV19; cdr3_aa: CASGPFVYEQFF
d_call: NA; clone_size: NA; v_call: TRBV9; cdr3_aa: CASSVGVSDTQYF
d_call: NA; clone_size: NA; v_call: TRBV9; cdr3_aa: CASKKRPSYNEQFF
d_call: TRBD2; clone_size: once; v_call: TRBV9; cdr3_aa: CASSGGLGNYEQYF
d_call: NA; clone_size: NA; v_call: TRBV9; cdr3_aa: CASTVSGGGELFF
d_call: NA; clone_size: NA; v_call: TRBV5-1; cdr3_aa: CASSPAVTYEQYF